This is a list of T cell receptor beta chains from one sample in a study of blood T cell repertoires in COVID-19. The method was immunoSEQ multiplex PCR; TCRdb's version includes in-frame clones alone and lacks a portion of them. The table has around 230,000 clones, approximately 86% seen once. What was sequenced was PBMCs or T cells enriched from blood (not recorded which). Every receptor here comes from a man aged 18-30 years with acute COVID-19. CDR3s include the opening cysteine and the closing phenylalanine or tryptophan. The D gene is left open where the match is weak. Rows may omit the clone size; those that give it use once, few, many or a size class.

d_gene: .
v_gene: TRBV29-1
j_gene: TRBJ2-2
abundance: .
CDR3nt: TGCAGCGGAGGGACGGGACAGAACACCGGGGAGCTGTTTTTT
CDR3aa: CSGGTGQNTGELFF

d_gene: TRBD2
v_gene: TRBV5-4
j_gene: TRBJ2-7
abundance: few
CDR3nt: TGTGCCAGCAGCTTGGTCGGGACTAGGCTTAACGAGCAGTACTTC
CDR3aa: CASSLVGTRLNEQYF

d_gene: .
v_gene: TRBV6-5
j_gene: TRBJ2-7
abundance: few
CDR3nt: TGTGCCAGCAGTTACTCGGCCGGGTCCTACGAGCAGTACTTC
CDR3aa: CASSYSAGSYEQYF

d_gene: .
v_gene: TRBV28
j_gene: TRBJ2-1
abundance: .
CDR3nt: TGTGCCAGCACGGATAGGGGGAATGAGCAGTTCTTC
CDR3aa: CASTDRGNEQFF

d_gene: .
v_gene: TRBV7-8
j_gene: TRBJ2-2
abundance: .
CDR3nt: TGTGCCAGCAGCTTAGCGGGACTCCCGAACACCGGGGAGCTGTTTTTT
CDR3aa: CASSLAGLPNTGELFF

d_gene: TRBD1
v_gene: TRBV19
j_gene: TRBJ1-5
abundance: .
CDR3nt: TGTGCCAGTAGTATGGAGACAGGGGGCGGTCAGCCCCAGCATTTT
CDR3aa: CASSMETGGGQPQHF

d_gene: TRBD2
v_gene: TRBV4-1
j_gene: TRBJ2-2
abundance: .
CDR3nt: TGCGCCAGCAGCCCCCTTGGACTAGCGGCCGGGGAGCTGTTTTTT
CDR3aa: CASSPLGLAAGELFF

d_gene: TRBD1
v_gene: TRBV27
j_gene: TRBJ2-1
abundance: .
CDR3nt: TGTGCCAGCAGTGTACGACAGGGGGGATACAATGAGCAGTTCTTC
CDR3aa: CASSVRQGGYNEQFF

d_gene: .
v_gene: TRBV11-2
j_gene: TRBJ2-7
abundance: .
CDR3nt: TGTGCCAGCAGCTTATGGACAGCCGCCTACGAGCAGTACTTC
CDR3aa: CASSLWTAAYEQYF

d_gene: .
v_gene: TRBV10-3
j_gene: TRBJ1-3
abundance: .
CDR3nt: TGTGCCAGTAGACGGGTGGAAGGGAGCACCATATATTTT
CDR3aa: CASRRVEGSTIYF

d_gene: .
v_gene: TRBV6-5
j_gene: TRBJ1-2
abundance: .
CDR3nt: TGTGCCAGCAGTTACTCGGGGGAGGCGACTGGCTACACCTTC
CDR3aa: CASSYSGEATGYTF

d_gene: .
v_gene: TRBV10-2
j_gene: TRBJ1-3
abundance: .
CDR3nt: TGCGCCAGCAGTCCTCCAGGGGCCAGCTCTGGAAACACCATATATTTT
CDR3aa: CASSPPGASSGNTIYF

d_gene: .
v_gene: TRBV21-1
j_gene: TRBJ1-5
abundance: .
CDR3nt: TGTGCCAGCACCAAACCCAGAGACAGGGAGAATAGCAATCAGCCCCAGCATTTT
CDR3aa: CASTKPRDRENSNQPQHF

d_gene: .
v_gene: TRBV6-5
j_gene: TRBJ1-4
abundance: .
CDR3nt: TGTGCCAGCAGTTTCACAGGGCAGAATGAAAAACTGTTTTTT
CDR3aa: CASSFTGQNEKLFF

d_gene: .
v_gene: TRBV19
j_gene: TRBJ2-7
abundance: .
CDR3nt: TGTGCCAGTAGTCCCGCGGAGTCGTCCTACGAGCAGTACTTC
CDR3aa: CASSPAESSYEQYF

d_gene: TRBD2
v_gene: TRBV5-1
j_gene: TRBJ2-2
abundance: .
CDR3nt: TGCGCCAGCAGCCAGCTAGGGACTAGCGGGAGCACCGGGGAGCTGTTTTTT
CDR3aa: CASSQLGTSGSTGELFF

d_gene: .
v_gene: TRBV23-1
j_gene: TRBJ1-2
abundance: .
CDR3nt: TGCGCCAGCAGCCACCCCCGGGACAAAAGTGACCCGGTATATGGCTACACCTTC
CDR3aa: CASSHPRDKSDPVYGYTF